A single sample is the source of the 15 T cell receptor beta chains below, sequenced in a study of blood T cell repertoires in COVID-19 (dated by TCRdb to about 2020). The library was generated by the immunoSEQ multiplex PCR assay. In its TCRdb copy, this immuneACCESS table keeps in-frame sequences only and misses some clones. Where compared with another copy, unresolved V genes explain less than half of these, and the others have no known cause. The sample has 100,000 to 150,000 clones on record, 88% of them singletons. Clones ranked in the top ten supply about 9.4% of the sample. The sample was peripheral blood. The receptors were gathered from a man aged 45-60 years with acute or convalescent COVID-19.

The chain combines TRBV3-1 (or the pseudogene TRBV3-2) with TRBJ2-1; TRBD1 is a possible D gene (5 bases). This CDR3 has 15 amino acids. Germline V gives CDR1 LGHDT, CDR2 YNNKEL (reference sequence). V lost 1 base to trimming and J lost 6 bases, with 13 bases between them. CDR3 amino acids: CASSQARAGFNEQFF. For the CDR3, the DNA is TGTGCCAGCAGCCAAGCCCGGGCAGGGTTCAATGAGCAGTTCTTC.

This chain connects TRBV6-1 to TRBJ1-3; D gene ambiguous. This CDR3 contains 12 residues. Germline CDR1 MNHNS, CDR2 SASEGT. The germline V and J ends were trimmed by 3 bases and 5 bases, with 5 bases remaining between them. The CDR3 DNA reads as TGTGCCAGCAGTGAGACAAGAAACACCATATATTTT. It codes for CASSETRNTIYF.

The chain couples TRBV6-4 to TRBJ2-7, with D maybe TRBD1 (6 bases). Per the germline V gene, CDR1 is MRHNA and CDR2 is SNTAGT. This CDR3 region has 15 residues. V lost 10 bases, J lost 0 bases, and 19 bases lay in between. CDR3 sequence: CANGTQAPSSYEQYF. CDR3 sequence (DNA): TGTGCCAACGGGACACAAGCACCGAGCTCCTACGAGCAGTACTTC.

The chain recombines TRBV29-1 with TRBJ2-2; TRBD1 matches at 7 bases. The V and J ends lost 5 bases and 2 bases, in that order; junction bases with no gene match: 14. In germline, CDR1 is SQVTM, CDR2 ANQGSEA. This CDR3 region has 17 residues. CDR3 nucleotide sequence: TGCAGCGTTCTCGGATTGACCGGGACAGAAAACACCGGGGAGCTGTTTTTT. Translated: CSVLGLTGTENTGELFF.

This chain connects TRBV27 to TRBJ1-1; weak D call: TRBD1 (5 bases). The CDR3 runs to 14 residues. Per germline, CDR1 MNHEY and CDR2 SMNVEV (reference sequence). V gave up 3 bases and J gave up 0 bases, with 8 bases separating them. The DNA for the CDR3 is TGTGCCAGCAGTTTGGGGGGATTGAACACTGAAGCTTTCTTT. Residues: CASSLGGLNTEAFF.

J is TRBJ1-1 and V is TRBV6-5; possibly TRBD1 for D (5 bases). Germline values: CDR1 MNHEY, CDR2 SVGAGI. The V end lost 8 bases, the J end lost 0 bases, and 10 bases lay between the germline ends. This CDR3 has 13 residues. The CDR3 here is CASRQILNTEAFF. CDR3 nucleotide sequence: TGTGCCAGCCGACAGATTTTGAACACTGAAGCTTTCTTT.

This rearrangement joins TRBV7-8 to TRBJ1-2; TRBD1 aligns across 12 bases. V gave up 5 bases and J gave up 7 bases; unmatched junction bases: 11. Germline V lookup: CDR1 SGHVS, CDR2 FQNEAQ. The CDR3 runs 16 residues. CDR3 nucleotide sequence: TGTGCCAGCAGCCCATCCACCGGGACAGGGGGCGGTGGCTACACCTTC. Translating gives CASSPSTGTGGGGYTF.

This chain links TRBV29-1 with TRBJ1-5, with 7 bases fitting TRBD1. The CDR3 totals 12 residues. V was clipped by 7 bases and J by 7 bases; unmatched bases: 7. Germline values: CDR1 SQVTM, CDR2 ANQGSEA. Here the CDR3 reads CSAGGANQPQHF. The CDR3 nucleotides read TGCAGCGCAGGGGGGGCGAACCAGCCCCAGCATTTT.

This rearrangement joins TRBV6-5 to TRBJ2-5; the D gene is possibly TRBD1 (5 bases). Trimming removed 4 bases at V and 5 bases at J, with 11 bases between. Germline loops: CDR1 MNHEY, CDR2 SVGAGI. CDR3 length equals 13 residues. The CDR3 region is CASSSGPEETQYF. CDR3 sequence (DNA): TGTGCCAGCAGTTCAGGGCCCGAGGAGACCCAGTACTTC.

The V gene is TRBV19, the J gene TRBJ1-5; 9 nucleotides match TRBD1. With 7 bases clipped from V and 5 bases from J, the junction kept 6 bases outside the gene matches. CDR3 length: 14 amino acids. Germline CDR1 is LNHDA and CDR2 is SQIVND (reference sequence). CDR3 amino acids: CASNNGQGHQPQHF. For the CDR3, the DNA is TGTGCCAGTAACAACGGACAGGGGCATCAGCCCCAGCATTTT.

The chain is built from TRBV28 and TRBJ2-7, with 8 positions matching TRBD1. The V and J ends lost 5 bases and 1 base, in that order; junction bases with no gene match: 7. CDR3 size: 15 residues. Germline V gene data show CDR1 as MDHEN and CDR2 as SYDVKM. The DNA of the CDR3 is TGTGCCAGCAGTACACCGGGACAGGTTTCCTACGAGCAGTACTTC. Its translation: CASSTPGQVSYEQYF.

The chain combines TRBV5-4 with TRBJ1-1; 9 bases are a match to TRBD1. Looked up from germline, CDR1 is SGHNT and CDR2 is YYREEE (reference sequence). After removal of 2 bases from V and 4 bases from J, the junction contained 9 bases not matched to a gene. This CDR3 is built from 16 residues. CDR3 residues: CASSFGLGQGTTEAFF. The CDR3 DNA reads TGTGCCAGCAGCTTTGGACTAGGACAGGGGACCACTGAAGCTTTCTTT. Full variable domain (outside the CDR3, taken from reference TRBV5-4 and TRBJ1-1): ETGVTQSPTHLIKTRGQQVTLRCSSQSGHNTVSWYQQALGQGPQFIFQYYREEENGRGNFPPRFSGLQFPNYSSELNVNALELDDSALYLCASSFGLGQGTTEAFFGQGTRLTVV.

This clone was observed once. The chain uses TRBV11-2 and TRBJ1-1, with 8 bases that match TRBD1. V lost 5 bases, J lost 1 base, and 6 bases stayed unmatched. This CDR3 is built from 15 residues. CDR1 SGHAT and CDR2 FQNNGV come from the germline V gene. The CDR3 here is CASSKDRGSNTEAFF. The CDR3 DNA reads as TGTGCCAGCAGCAAAGACAGGGGATCGAACACTGAAGCTTTCTTT.

The rearrangement joins TRBV7-9 to TRBJ2-3, with 10 bases that match TRBD2. This CDR3 is built from 16 residues. Trimming at V came to 5 bases and at J to 5 bases, leaving 10 bases not matched to a gene. Germline assignment: CDR1 SEHNR and CDR2 FQNEAQ (reference sequence). CDR3 protein: CASSTFLAGGGDTQYF. The CDR3, as DNA: TGTGCCAGCAGCACCTTCTTAGCGGGAGGCGGAGATACGCAGTATTTT. Variable domain in full (rest from reference TRBV7-9 and TRBJ2-3): DTGVSQNPRHKITKRGQNVTFRCDPISEHNRLYWYRQTLGQGPEFLTYFQNEAQLEKSRLLSDRFSAERPKGSFSTLEIQRTEQGDSAMYLCASSTFLAGGGDTQYFGPGTRLTVL.

This clone appeared a single time. The V gene is TRBV7-3, the J gene TRBJ1-1; a weak D match, TRBD1 (6 bases). Trimming stripped 6 bases from V and 3 bases from J, with 11 bases between. CDR1 and CDR2 from the germline V gene are SGHTA and FQGTGA. The CDR3 extends over 13 amino acids. CDR3 protein: CASSSDSHTEAFF. The CDR3 DNA is TGTGCCAGCAGTTCGGACAGTCACACTGAAGCTTTCTTT.